These T cell receptor beta chains were read from a single sample in a study of CD8 T cells in ankylosing spondylitis. TCRdb used MiXCR to reprocess the 5' RACE reads, holding one entry per CDR3 protein. Here the sample spans fewer than 500,000 distinct CDR3 sequences, approximately 20% being singletons. Sequences were obtained from blood, either unsorted or a sorted T cell fraction (not recorded which). The receptors here all came from a male donor with ankylosing spondylitis. The CDR3 runs from the conserved cysteine through the conserved F or W. Fields, in order: CDR3 DNA, CDR3 protein, clone size, J gene, CDR3 length, V gene, D gene. A D gene is named only where the DNA matches it firmly. Some rows have no size entry. The others give once, few or many, or a class for an expanded clone.

CDR3nt: TGTGCCAGCAGCCAAGATCAGGCAACCAATGAGCAGTTCTTC; CDR3aa: CASSQDQATNEQFF; abundance: .; j_gene: TRBJ2-1; len: 14; v_gene: TRBV3-1; d_gene: .
CDR3nt: TGCAGTGCTAGAAATCCAGGGCGCGACGAGCAGTACTTC; CDR3aa: CSARNPGRDEQYF; abundance: few; j_gene: TRBJ2-7; len: 13; v_gene: TRBV20-1; d_gene: .
CDR3nt: TGTGCCAGCACCTCTAGCGCGAGTCAGACCGGGGAGCTGTTTTTT; CDR3aa: CASTSSASQTGELFF; abundance: .; j_gene: TRBJ2-2; len: 15; v_gene: TRBV12-3/TRBV12-4; d_gene: .
CDR3nt: TGTGCCAGCAGGGTAGCGGGAGGTCGTCGGGCCGACACAGATACGCAGTATTTT; CDR3aa: CASRVAGGRRADTDTQYF; abundance: .; j_gene: TRBJ2-3; len: 18; v_gene: TRBV4-2; d_gene: TRBD2
CDR3nt: TGTGCCAGCAGTTCACCCGGGCGAGGAGAAAAACTGTTTTTT; CDR3aa: CASSSPGRGEKLFF; abundance: .; j_gene: TRBJ1-4; len: 14; v_gene: TRBV6-2/TRBV6-3; d_gene: .
CDR3nt: TGTGCCAGCAGAGGTACAGGGGGGAGCGGCTACACCTTC; CDR3aa: CASRGTGGSGYTF; abundance: few; j_gene: TRBJ1-2; len: 13; v_gene: TRBV6-1; d_gene: TRBD1
CDR3nt: TGTGCCAGCAGCCCGGTCCAGGGTTCCGGTGAAAAACTGTTTTTT; CDR3aa: CASSPVQGSGEKLFF; abundance: .; j_gene: TRBJ1-4; len: 15; v_gene: TRBV5-6; d_gene: .
CDR3nt: TGTGCCAGCAGTCACGATTCTTGGACTAGCGGGATAGGGGATACGCAGTATTTT; CDR3aa: CASSHDSWTSGIGDTQYF; abundance: .; j_gene: TRBJ2-3; len: 18; v_gene: TRBV27; d_gene: TRBD2
CDR3nt: TGTGCCAGCAGCTTAGCTTGGTGGTCGTCGGCTGAAGCTTTCTTT; CDR3aa: CASSLAWWSSAEAFF; abundance: .; j_gene: TRBJ1-1; len: 15; v_gene: TRBV7-2; d_gene: .
CDR3nt: TGCAGTGCTAGAGGTCCAGGGTCAGATACGCAGTATTTT; CDR3aa: CSARGPGSDTQYF; abundance: .; j_gene: TRBJ2-3; len: 13; v_gene: TRBV20-1; d_gene: .
CDR3nt: TGTGCCAGCAGCTCCACCAGGGCAGAATATCAGCCCCAGCATTTT; CDR3aa: CASSSTRAEYQPQHF; abundance: few; j_gene: TRBJ1-5; len: 15; v_gene: TRBV7-9; d_gene: .
CDR3nt: TGCAGTGCTAGAGATCAGGCAGGGACTGAAGCTTTCTTT; CDR3aa: CSARDQAGTEAFF; abundance: few; j_gene: TRBJ1-1; len: 13; v_gene: TRBV20-1; d_gene: .
CDR3nt: TGTGCCAGCGGAGCGGGAGGGTTTTATGAGCAGTTCTTC; CDR3aa: CASGAGGFYEQFF; abundance: .; j_gene: TRBJ2-1; len: 13; v_gene: TRBV7-6; d_gene: TRBD2
CDR3nt: TGTGCCAGCAGCCCCTTAGTCGAGGGCGCTAACTATGGCTACACCTTC; CDR3aa: CASSPLVEGANYGYTF; abundance: .; j_gene: TRBJ1-2; len: 16; v_gene: TRBV9; d_gene: .
CDR3nt: TGCAGTGCTAGAGGCGTTACAGGGATCCCCTCTGGGGCCAACGTCCTGACTTTC; CDR3aa: CSARGVTGIPSGANVLTF; abundance: many; j_gene: TRBJ2-6; len: 18; v_gene: TRBV20-1; d_gene: .
CDR3nt: TGCGCCAGCAGCTCATCTAGCGGTAGCACAGATACGCAGTATTTT; CDR3aa: CASSSSSGSTDTQYF; abundance: .; j_gene: TRBJ2-3; len: 15; v_gene: TRBV5-1; d_gene: TRBD2
CDR3nt: TGTGCCAGCAGCACCACTAGCGGGATTCAAGAGACCCAGTACTTC; CDR3aa: CASSTTSGIQETQYF; abundance: .; j_gene: TRBJ2-5; len: 15; v_gene: TRBV12-3/TRBV12-4; d_gene: TRBD2
CDR3nt: TGCAGTGCACCAACTAGCGAATCCGGGGAGCTGTTTTTT; CDR3aa: CSAPTSESGELFF; abundance: .; j_gene: TRBJ2-2; len: 13; v_gene: TRBV20-1; d_gene: TRBD2
CDR3nt: TGTGCCAGCAGCCAAGACAGGCCTAGCGGGAGAAATGAGCAGTTCTTC; CDR3aa: CASSQDRPSGRNEQFF; abundance: .; j_gene: TRBJ2-1; len: 16; v_gene: TRBV14; d_gene: TRBD2
CDR3nt: TGTGCCAGCAGTGTAAGACGTCAGAACACCGGGGAGCTGTTTTTT; CDR3aa: CASSVRRQNTGELFF; abundance: .; j_gene: TRBJ2-2; len: 15; v_gene: TRBV2; d_gene: .
CDR3nt: TGTGCCAGCCACTTTGGGACAGTGGGTACTCCCACTAGCTTCGGGGAGCTGTTTTTT; CDR3aa: CASHFGTVGTPTSFGELFF; abundance: .; j_gene: TRBJ2-2; len: 19; v_gene: TRBV11-2; d_gene: .
CDR3nt: TGCAGTGCTAGAGGCCAAGGACTAGCCCTCACCGGGGAGCTGTTTTTT; CDR3aa: CSARGQGLALTGELFF; abundance: few; j_gene: TRBJ2-2; len: 16; v_gene: TRBV20-1; d_gene: TRBD2
CDR3nt: TGCGCCAGCAGCGATACAGGGGAGAACTATGGCTACACCTTC; CDR3aa: CASSDTGENYGYTF; abundance: .; j_gene: TRBJ1-2; len: 14; v_gene: TRBV5-1; d_gene: TRBD1
CDR3nt: TGTGCCAGCAATTCGGGACTCCCCACCGGGGAGCTGTTTTTT; CDR3aa: CASNSGLPTGELFF; abundance: .; j_gene: TRBJ2-2; len: 14; v_gene: TRBV12-3/TRBV12-4; d_gene: .
CDR3nt: TGCGCCAGCAGCTCGGGGCCAGATACGCAGTATTTT; CDR3aa: CASSSGPDTQYF; abundance: few; j_gene: TRBJ2-3; len: 12; v_gene: TRBV5-1; d_gene: .
CDR3nt: TGCGCCAGCAGCCAAGACAGAAGCGCCTACGAGCAGTACTTC; CDR3aa: CASSQDRSAYEQYF; abundance: .; j_gene: TRBJ2-7; len: 14; v_gene: TRBV4-3; d_gene: .
CDR3nt: TGTGCCAGCAGCGCGACAGGGGTGTATGGCTACACCTTC; CDR3aa: CASSATGVYGYTF; abundance: few; j_gene: TRBJ1-2; len: 13; v_gene: TRBV9; d_gene: TRBD1
CDR3nt: TGTGCCAGCAGCTTTGGGGTGGGCCTAGCGGTTAACGATGAGCAGTTCTTC; CDR3aa: CASSFGVGLAVNDEQFF; abundance: .; j_gene: TRBJ2-1; len: 17; v_gene: TRBV7-7; d_gene: TRBD2
CDR3nt: TGCAGTGCCCCGAGAGGGCTAGCGGGAGTCGGTGGCACAGATACGCAGTATTTT; CDR3aa: CSAPRGLAGVGGTDTQYF; abundance: .; j_gene: TRBJ2-3; len: 18; v_gene: TRBV20-1; d_gene: TRBD2
CDR3nt: TGTGCCAGCAGTTTAGCTGGGACCGGGGAGCTGTTTTTT; CDR3aa: CASSLAGTGELFF; abundance: many; j_gene: TRBJ2-2; len: 13; v_gene: TRBV5-1; d_gene: .
CDR3nt: TGTGCCAGCAGCTCTAGGGTCGAGAATTCACCCCTCCACTTT; CDR3aa: CASSSRVENSPLHF; abundance: few; j_gene: TRBJ1-6; len: 14; v_gene: TRBV27; d_gene: .
CDR3nt: TGCGCCAGCAGCCAGCGGGACGGGTTCGAGCAGTACTTC; CDR3aa: CASSQRDGFEQYF; abundance: few; j_gene: TRBJ2-7; len: 13; v_gene: TRBV4-1; d_gene: .
CDR3nt: TGTGCCAGCAGCTTCCGGGACGGACCCTACGAGCAGTACTTC; CDR3aa: CASSFRDGPYEQYF; abundance: few; j_gene: TRBJ2-7; len: 14; v_gene: TRBV9; d_gene: .
CDR3nt: TGTGCCAGCAGCCAAGGAATGAGCGGGAGGTCCTACAATGAGCAGTTCTTC; CDR3aa: CASSQGMSGRSYNEQFF; abundance: .; j_gene: TRBJ2-1; len: 17; v_gene: TRBV3-1; d_gene: TRBD2
CDR3nt: TGTGCCAGCTCACCACGAAGGGGGGAGGATACTGAAGCTTTCTTT; CDR3aa: CASSPRRGEDTEAFF; abundance: .; j_gene: TRBJ1-1; len: 15; v_gene: TRBV18; d_gene: .
CDR3nt: TGCGCCAGCAGCACCGGGACTAGCGGGGTGATCACAGATACGCAGTATTTT; CDR3aa: CASSTGTSGVITDTQYF; abundance: .; j_gene: TRBJ2-3; len: 17; v_gene: TRBV5-1; d_gene: TRBD2
CDR3nt: TGTGCCAGCAGCCCCGAGGAGACAGGGTACAACGAGCAGTACTTC; CDR3aa: CASSPEETGYNEQYF; abundance: .; j_gene: TRBJ2-7; len: 15; v_gene: TRBV6-1; d_gene: TRBD1
CDR3nt: TGTGCCAGCAGTTACGGCGGGAGTATCAGCTACGAGCAGTACTTC; CDR3aa: CASSYGGSISYEQYF; abundance: .; j_gene: TRBJ2-7; len: 15; v_gene: TRBV6-2/TRBV6-3; d_gene: TRBD2
CDR3nt: TGTGCCAGCAGCGAGGGACTAGCGTTTCAAGAGACCCAGTACTTC; CDR3aa: CASSEGLAFQETQYF; abundance: once; j_gene: TRBJ2-5; len: 15; v_gene: TRBV7-2; d_gene: TRBD2
CDR3nt: TGCAGTGCTAGGGGTCCCCAGGGGGCTGAAGCTTTCTTT; CDR3aa: CSARGPQGAEAFF; abundance: .; j_gene: TRBJ1-1; len: 13; v_gene: TRBV20-1; d_gene: TRBD1
CDR3nt: TGCAGTGCTAGAGCCCAAGGCGTTCAGTTCTTC; CDR3aa: CSARAQGVQFF; abundance: few; j_gene: TRBJ2-1; len: 11; v_gene: TRBV20-1; d_gene: .
CDR3nt: TGTGCCAGCAGCTTAAATCTAGCTGGTGAGCAGTACTTC; CDR3aa: CASSLNLAGEQYF; abundance: .; j_gene: TRBJ2-7; len: 13; v_gene: TRBV5-5; d_gene: .
CDR3nt: TGTGCCAGCAGCCTGGACAGGGCATCCCACGAGCAGTACTTC; CDR3aa: CASSLDRASHEQYF; abundance: once; j_gene: TRBJ2-7; len: 14; v_gene: TRBV6-1; d_gene: TRBD1
CDR3nt: TGTGCCAGCAGTTCCCCCCCAGGACAGGGGGCACCTGGGGCCAACGTCCTGACTTTC; CDR3aa: CASSSPPGQGAPGANVLTF; abundance: .; j_gene: TRBJ2-6; len: 19; v_gene: TRBV12-3/TRBV12-4; d_gene: TRBD1
CDR3nt: TGTGCCAGCAGCTTAGTGCGGGGGGAGGTCACCGGGGAGCTGTTTTTT; CDR3aa: CASSLVRGEVTGELFF; abundance: few; j_gene: TRBJ2-2; len: 16; v_gene: TRBV11-2; d_gene: TRBD2
CDR3nt: TGTGCCAGCAGTTTATTCATGACTAGCGGGGCCATCCAAGAGACCCAGTACTTC; CDR3aa: CASSLFMTSGAIQETQYF; abundance: few; j_gene: TRBJ2-5; len: 18; v_gene: TRBV28; d_gene: TRBD2
CDR3nt: TGCGCCAGCAGTGCACGACAGGGGACCAGCACAGATACGCAGTATTTT; CDR3aa: CASSARQGTSTDTQYF; abundance: .; j_gene: TRBJ2-3; len: 16; v_gene: TRBV10-2; d_gene: TRBD1
CDR3nt: TGCAGTGCTATCGCTAGCGTTTACAATGAGCAGTTCTTC; CDR3aa: CSAIASVYNEQFF; abundance: few; j_gene: TRBJ2-1; len: 13; v_gene: TRBV20-1; d_gene: .
CDR3nt: TGTGCCAGCAGCTTACGGACTAGCGGGGTGCCGTACAATGAGCAGTTCTTC; CDR3aa: CASSLRTSGVPYNEQFF; abundance: few; j_gene: TRBJ2-1; len: 17; v_gene: TRBV7-9; d_gene: TRBD2
CDR3nt: TGCGCCAGCAGCTTGGAATTCTTCTCCTACAATGAGCAGTTCTTC; CDR3aa: CASSLEFFSYNEQFF; abundance: few; j_gene: TRBJ2-1; len: 15; v_gene: TRBV5-1; d_gene: .
CDR3nt: TGCGCCAGCAGCCAAGAGGTGGAAGAGACCCAGTACTTC; CDR3aa: CASSQEVEETQYF; abundance: many; j_gene: TRBJ2-5; len: 13; v_gene: TRBV4-3; d_gene: .
CDR3nt: TGTGCCAGCTCACGGGACACCCAAAACACCGGGGAGCTGTTTTTT; CDR3aa: CASSRDTQNTGELFF; abundance: .; j_gene: TRBJ2-2; len: 15; v_gene: TRBV18; d_gene: .
CDR3nt: TGTGCCAGCAAACCGGGGTGGGGGCAAGAGACCCAGTACTTC; CDR3aa: CASKPGWGQETQYF; abundance: many; j_gene: TRBJ2-5; len: 14; v_gene: TRBV6-1; d_gene: .
CDR3nt: TGCGTAATAGGGAGCTCCTACAATGAGCAGTTCTTC; CDR3aa: CVIGSSYNEQFF; abundance: .; j_gene: TRBJ2-1; len: 12; v_gene: TRBV20-1; d_gene: .
CDR3nt: TGTGCCAGCAGCTTAGGAGTCTATGGCTACACCTTC; CDR3aa: CASSLGVYGYTF; abundance: few; j_gene: TRBJ1-2; len: 12; v_gene: TRBV7-2; d_gene: .
CDR3nt: TGTGCCAGCAGCCCGGGACAGGGCCATAGTGGGGAAGAAAAACTGTTTTTT; CDR3aa: CASSPGQGHSGEEKLFF; abundance: .; j_gene: TRBJ1-4; len: 17; v_gene: TRBV6-1; d_gene: TRBD1
CDR3nt: TGTGCCAGCAGTGAATATCTCGGGTTTGGGGGGGCCGGGGAGCTGTTTTTT; CDR3aa: CASSEYLGFGGAGELFF; abundance: few; j_gene: TRBJ2-2; len: 17; v_gene: TRBV25-1; d_gene: TRBD2